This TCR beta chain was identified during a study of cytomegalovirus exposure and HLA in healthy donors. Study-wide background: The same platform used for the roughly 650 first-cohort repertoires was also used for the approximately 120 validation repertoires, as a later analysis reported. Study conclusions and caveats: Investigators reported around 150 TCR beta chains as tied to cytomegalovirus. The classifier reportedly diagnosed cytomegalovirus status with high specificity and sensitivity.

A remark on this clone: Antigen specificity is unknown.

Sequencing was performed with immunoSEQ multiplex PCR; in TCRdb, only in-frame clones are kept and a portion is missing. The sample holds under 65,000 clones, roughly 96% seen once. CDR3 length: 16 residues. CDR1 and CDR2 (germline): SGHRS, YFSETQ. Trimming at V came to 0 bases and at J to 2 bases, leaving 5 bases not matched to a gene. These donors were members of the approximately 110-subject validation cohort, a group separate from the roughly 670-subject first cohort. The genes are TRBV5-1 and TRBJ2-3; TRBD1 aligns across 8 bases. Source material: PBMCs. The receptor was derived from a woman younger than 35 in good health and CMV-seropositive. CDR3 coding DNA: TGCGCCAGCAGCTTGGCCCTGGGACAGGCCACAGATACGCAGTATTTT. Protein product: CASSLALGQATDTQYF.